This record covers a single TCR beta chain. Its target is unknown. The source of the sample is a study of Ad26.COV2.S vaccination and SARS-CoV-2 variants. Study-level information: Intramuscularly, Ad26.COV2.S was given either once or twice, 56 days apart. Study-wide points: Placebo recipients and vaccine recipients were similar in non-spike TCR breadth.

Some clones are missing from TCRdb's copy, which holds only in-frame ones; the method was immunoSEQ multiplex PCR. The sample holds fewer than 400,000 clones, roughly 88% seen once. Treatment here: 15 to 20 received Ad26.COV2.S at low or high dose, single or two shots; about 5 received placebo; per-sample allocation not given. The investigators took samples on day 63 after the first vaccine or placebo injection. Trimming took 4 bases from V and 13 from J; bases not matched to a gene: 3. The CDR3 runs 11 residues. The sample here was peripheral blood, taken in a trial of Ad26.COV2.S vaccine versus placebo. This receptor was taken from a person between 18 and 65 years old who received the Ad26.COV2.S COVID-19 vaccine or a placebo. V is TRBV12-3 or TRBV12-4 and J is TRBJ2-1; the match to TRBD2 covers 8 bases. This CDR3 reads CASSSGLGQFF. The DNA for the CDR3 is TGTGCCAGCAGTTCGGGACTAGGACAGTTCTTC.